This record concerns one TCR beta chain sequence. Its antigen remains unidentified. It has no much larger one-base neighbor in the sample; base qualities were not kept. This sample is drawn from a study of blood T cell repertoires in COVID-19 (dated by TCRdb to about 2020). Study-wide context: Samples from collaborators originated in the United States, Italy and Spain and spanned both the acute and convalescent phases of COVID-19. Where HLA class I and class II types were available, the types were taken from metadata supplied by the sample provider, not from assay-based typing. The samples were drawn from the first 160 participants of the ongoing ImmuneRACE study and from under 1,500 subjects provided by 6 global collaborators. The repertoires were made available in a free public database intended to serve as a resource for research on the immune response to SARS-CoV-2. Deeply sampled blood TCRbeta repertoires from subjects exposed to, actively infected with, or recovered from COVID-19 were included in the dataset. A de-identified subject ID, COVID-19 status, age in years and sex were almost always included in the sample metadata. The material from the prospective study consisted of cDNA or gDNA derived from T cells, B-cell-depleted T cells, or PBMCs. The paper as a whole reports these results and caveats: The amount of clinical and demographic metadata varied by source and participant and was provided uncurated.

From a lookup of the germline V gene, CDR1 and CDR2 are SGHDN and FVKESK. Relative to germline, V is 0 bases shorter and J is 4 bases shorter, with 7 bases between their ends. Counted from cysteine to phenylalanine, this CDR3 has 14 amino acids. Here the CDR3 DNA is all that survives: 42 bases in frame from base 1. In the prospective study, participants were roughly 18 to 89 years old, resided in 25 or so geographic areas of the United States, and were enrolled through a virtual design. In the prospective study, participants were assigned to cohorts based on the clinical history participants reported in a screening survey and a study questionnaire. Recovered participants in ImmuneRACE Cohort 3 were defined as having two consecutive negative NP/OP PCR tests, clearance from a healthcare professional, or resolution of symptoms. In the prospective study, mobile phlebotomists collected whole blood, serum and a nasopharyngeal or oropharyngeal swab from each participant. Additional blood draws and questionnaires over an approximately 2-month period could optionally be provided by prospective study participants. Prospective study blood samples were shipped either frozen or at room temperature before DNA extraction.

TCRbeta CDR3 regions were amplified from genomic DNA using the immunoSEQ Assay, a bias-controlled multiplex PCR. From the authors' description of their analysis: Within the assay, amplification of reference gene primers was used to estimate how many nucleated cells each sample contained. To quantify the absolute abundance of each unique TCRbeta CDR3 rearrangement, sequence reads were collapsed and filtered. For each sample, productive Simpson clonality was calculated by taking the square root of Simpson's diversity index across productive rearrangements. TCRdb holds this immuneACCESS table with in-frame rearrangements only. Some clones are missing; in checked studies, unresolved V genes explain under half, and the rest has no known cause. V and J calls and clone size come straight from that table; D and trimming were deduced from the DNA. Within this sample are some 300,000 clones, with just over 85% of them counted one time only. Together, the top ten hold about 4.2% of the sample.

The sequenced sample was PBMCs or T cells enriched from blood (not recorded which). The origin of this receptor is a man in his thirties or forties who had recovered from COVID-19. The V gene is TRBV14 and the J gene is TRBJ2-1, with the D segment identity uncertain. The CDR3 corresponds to CASSQDLLYNEQFF. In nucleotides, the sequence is TGTGCCAGCAGCCAAGATCTCTTATACAATGAGCAGTTCTTC.